The rows below give T cell receptor beta chains drawn from one sample of a study of control samples from healthy donors and cancer patients. Sequenced by immunoSEQ multiplex PCR; TCRdb stores in-frame clones only, minus some. Seen here are about 120,000 clones, roughly 90% observed once, and the top ten hold under 40%. Source material: blood. The origin of the receptors is a man aged 45-60 years in good health. CDR3s include the opening cysteine and the closing phenylalanine or tryptophan. D genes are given only for firm matches. Clone size is shown for a subset of rows, as once, few, many or a class of expanded clone.

J gene: TRBJ2-7; D gene: NA; V gene: TRBV18; clone size: once; CDR3 protein: CASSPLRPPYEQYF; CDR3 DNA: TGTGCCAGCTCACCACTCAGGCCCCCCTACGAGCAGTACTTC
J gene: TRBJ2-2; D gene: NA; V gene: TRBV9; clone size: once; CDR3 protein: CASSPGTGELFF; CDR3 DNA: TGTGCCAGCAGCCCTGGAACCGGGGAGCTGTTTTTT
J gene: TRBJ2-2; D gene: NA; V gene: TRBV24-1; clone size: NA; CDR3 protein: CATEQGNTGELFF; CDR3 DNA: TGTGCCACCGAGCAGGGGAACACCGGGGAGCTGTTTTTT
J gene: TRBJ2-5; D gene: TRBD2; V gene: TRBV6-6; clone size: NA; CDR3 protein: CAGRTSGKETQYF; CDR3 DNA: TGTGCCGGCCGGACTAGCGGAAAAGAGACCCAGTACTTC
J gene: TRBJ2-2; D gene: NA; V gene: TRBV24-1; clone size: once; CDR3 protein: CATTTEGETGELFF; CDR3 DNA: TGTGCCACCACTACAGAGGGGGAAACCGGGGAGCTGTTTTTT
J gene: TRBJ2-3; D gene: NA; V gene: TRBV6-2/TRBV6-3; clone size: NA; CDR3 protein: CASSFRSPSSTDTQYF; CDR3 DNA: TGTGCCAGCAGTTTCAGATCACCTTCTAGCACAGATACGCAGTATTTT
J gene: TRBJ1-5; D gene: NA; V gene: TRBV7-2; clone size: NA; CDR3 protein: CASSLGARGLSGNQPQHF; CDR3 DNA: TGTGCCAGCAGCTTAGGGGCTCGGGGTCTTTCAGGCAATCAGCCCCAGCATTTT
J gene: TRBJ2-5; D gene: NA; V gene: TRBV27; clone size: few; CDR3 protein: CASRPTGNPETQYF; CDR3 DNA: TGTGCCAGCAGGCCAACAGGGAACCCAGAGACCCAGTACTTC
J gene: TRBJ1-2; D gene: NA; V gene: TRBV10-3; clone size: NA; CDR3 protein: CAISEDRRLVGGYTF; CDR3 DNA: TGTGCCATCAGTGAGGATCGGCGGCTTGTTGGTGGCTACACCTTC
J gene: TRBJ1-2; D gene: NA; V gene: TRBV5-1; clone size: NA; CDR3 protein: CASSQLQGGGYTF; CDR3 DNA: TGCGCCAGCAGCCAATTACAGGGAGGCGGCTACACCTTC
J gene: TRBJ1-1; D gene: NA; V gene: TRBV6-5; clone size: NA; CDR3 protein: CASTLRGNTEAFF; CDR3 DNA: TGTGCCAGCACCCTCCGGGGGAACACTGAAGCTTTCTTT
J gene: TRBJ1-5; D gene: NA; V gene: TRBV7-2; clone size: NA; CDR3 protein: CASSLAGWGTGWGQPQHF; CDR3 DNA: TGTGCCAGCAGCTTAGCGGGGTGGGGCACAGGGTGGGGTCAGCCCCAGCATTTT
J gene: TRBJ2-5; D gene: NA; V gene: TRBV7-6; clone size: NA; CDR3 protein: CASSLTAGYQETQYF; CDR3 DNA: TGTGCCAGCAGCTTAACTGCCGGGTACCAAGAGACCCAGTACTTC
J gene: TRBJ2-2; D gene: NA; V gene: TRBV19; clone size: NA; CDR3 protein: CASDRQPTGELFF; CDR3 DNA: TGTGCCAGTGATCGACAGCCCACCGGGGAGCTGTTTTTT
J gene: TRBJ1-2; D gene: NA; V gene: TRBV19; clone size: NA; CDR3 protein: CATFRASTGYTF; CDR3 DNA: TGTGCCACATTCCGCGCCTCGACTGGCTACACCTTC
J gene: TRBJ1-1; D gene: NA; V gene: TRBV25-1; clone size: NA; CDR3 protein: CASSEFGYMNTEAFF; CDR3 DNA: TGTGCCAGCAGTGAATTCGGGTACATGAACACTGAAGCTTTCTTT
J gene: TRBJ1-4; D gene: NA; V gene: TRBV6-2/TRBV6-3; clone size: NA; CDR3 protein: CASSPAATNEKLFF; CDR3 DNA: TGTGCCAGCAGCCCAGCCGCAACTAATGAAAAACTGTTTTTT
J gene: TRBJ1-5; D gene: NA; V gene: TRBV6-5; clone size: NA; CDR3 protein: CASSYSSRGGNQPQHF; CDR3 DNA: TGTGCCAGCAGTTACTCGAGTCGGGGGGGTAATCAGCCCCAGCATTTT
J gene: TRBJ2-7; D gene: NA; V gene: TRBV5-3; clone size: NA; CDR3 protein: CARSFPRCYEQYF; CDR3 DNA: TGTGCCAGAAGCTTTCCACGGTGCTACGAGCAGTACTTC
J gene: TRBJ2-5; D gene: TRBD2; V gene: TRBV7-2; clone size: NA; CDR3 protein: CASSNRPGLAGVETQYF; CDR3 DNA: TGTGCCAGCAGCAACCGACCGGGACTAGCGGGGGTTGAGACCCAGTACTTC
J gene: TRBJ1-1; D gene: NA; V gene: TRBV4-1; clone size: NA; CDR3 protein: CASSQVQAVNTEAFF; CDR3 DNA: TGCGCCAGCAGCCAAGTACAGGCAGTGAACACTGAAGCTTTCTTT
J gene: TRBJ2-7; D gene: TRBD1; V gene: TRBV9; clone size: NA; CDR3 protein: CASSVGGTGGNYEQYF; CDR3 DNA: TGTGCCAGCAGCGTAGGGGGGACAGGGGGCAACTACGAGCAGTACTTC
J gene: TRBJ2-7; D gene: NA; V gene: TRBV19; clone size: NA; CDR3 protein: CASSTQGGGEQYF; CDR3 DNA: TGTGCCAGTAGTACCCAGGGCGGAGGCGAGCAGTACTTC
J gene: TRBJ2-5; D gene: NA; V gene: TRBV7-8; clone size: NA; CDR3 protein: CASSFGGAETQYF; CDR3 DNA: TGTGCCAGCAGCTTTGGGGGCGCAGAGACCCAGTACTTC
J gene: TRBJ1-2; D gene: NA; V gene: TRBV20-1; clone size: NA; CDR3 protein: CSASSGTNYGYTF; CDR3 DNA: TGCAGTGCTAGTTCCGGGACTAACTATGGCTACACCTTC
J gene: TRBJ2-5; D gene: TRBD2; V gene: TRBV7-8; clone size: once; CDR3 protein: CASSNSGGAKTQYF; CDR3 DNA: TGTGCCAGCAGCAATAGCGGGGGGGCGAAGACCCAGTACTTC
J gene: TRBJ2-3; D gene: NA; V gene: TRBV7-2; clone size: NA; CDR3 protein: CASSLSLPDTQYF; CDR3 DNA: TGTGCCAGCAGCTTATCTCTTCCAGATACGCAGTATTTT
J gene: TRBJ1-2; D gene: NA; V gene: TRBV29-1; clone size: NA; CDR3 protein: CSVEGRGWNYGYTF; CDR3 DNA: TGCAGCGTTGAAGGGAGGGGCTGGAACTATGGCTACACCTTC
J gene: TRBJ2-3; D gene: TRBD2; V gene: TRBV7-9; clone size: NA; CDR3 protein: CASSAGLAGTDTQYF; CDR3 DNA: TGTGCCAGCAGCGCCGGACTAGCGGGGACTGATACGCAGTATTTT
J gene: TRBJ1-5; D gene: NA; V gene: TRBV19; clone size: NA; CDR3 protein: CASSRGWPQHF; CDR3 DNA: TGTGCCAGTAGTAGGGGTTGGCCCCAGCATTTT
J gene: TRBJ2-7; D gene: TRBD1; V gene: TRBV18; clone size: NA; CDR3 protein: CASRGQGEVSYEQYF; CDR3 DNA: TGTGCCAGCCGTGGACAGGGAGAGGTCTCCTACGAGCAGTACTTC
J gene: TRBJ2-4; D gene: NA; V gene: TRBV3-1/TRBV3-2; clone size: NA; CDR3 protein: CASSQDNSWGKNIQYF; CDR3 DNA: TGTGCCAGCAGCCAAGATAATAGTTGGGGCAAAAACATTCAGTACTTC
J gene: TRBJ1-1; D gene: NA; V gene: TRBV7-8; clone size: NA; CDR3 protein: CASSPGQRGTEAFF; CDR3 DNA: TGTGCCAGCAGCCCCGGCCAAAGGGGCACTGAAGCTTTCTTT
J gene: TRBJ2-7; D gene: TRBD1; V gene: TRBV27; clone size: NA; CDR3 protein: CASVFRDRVFYEQYF; CDR3 DNA: TGTGCCAGCGTTTTCCGGGACAGGGTTTTTTACGAGCAGTACTTC
J gene: TRBJ2-7; D gene: NA; V gene: TRBV9; clone size: NA; CDR3 protein: CASSPRDSRYEQYF; CDR3 DNA: TGTGCCAGCAGCCCGCGGGACAGCCGCTACGAGCAGTACTTC
J gene: TRBJ1-5; D gene: NA; V gene: TRBV27; clone size: NA; CDR3 protein: CASSLRDSNQPQHF; CDR3 DNA: TGTGCCAGCAGTTTAAGGGATAGCAATCAGCCCCAGCATTTT
J gene: TRBJ2-2; D gene: TRBD2; V gene: TRBV2; clone size: once; CDR3 protein: CASRGTSGGLGTGELFF; CDR3 DNA: TGTGCCAGCAGGGGGACTAGCGGGGGATTGGGCACCGGGGAGCTGTTTTTT
J gene: TRBJ2-7; D gene: NA; V gene: TRBV15; clone size: many; CDR3 protein: CATSRGRRGATYEQYF; CDR3 DNA: TGTGCCACCAGCAGAGGTCGCAGGGGAGCTACCTACGAGCAGTACTTC
J gene: TRBJ1-2; D gene: NA; V gene: TRBV3-1/TRBV3-2; clone size: few; CDR3 protein: CASSQRGPYGYTF; CDR3 DNA: TGTGCCAGCAGCCAACGAGGACCCTATGGCTACACCTTC
J gene: TRBJ1-1; D gene: NA; V gene: TRBV6-2/TRBV6-3; clone size: few; CDR3 protein: CASSQRTVMNTEAFF; CDR3 DNA: TGTGCCAGCAGTCAGCGGACAGTGATGAACACTGAAGCTTTCTTT
J gene: TRBJ1-4; D gene: NA; V gene: TRBV5-1; clone size: NA; CDR3 protein: CASSSGGSGEKLFF; CDR3 DNA: TGCGCCAGCAGCTCGGGGGGGAGCGGTGAAAAACTGTTTTTT
J gene: TRBJ1-2; D gene: NA; V gene: TRBV5-1; clone size: NA; CDR3 protein: CASSLEPGWLGYTF; CDR3 DNA: TGCGCCAGCAGCTTGGAACCAGGGTGGCTTGGCTACACCTTC
J gene: TRBJ2-7; D gene: NA; V gene: TRBV10-3; clone size: NA; CDR3 protein: CAISRDRAYEQYF; CDR3 DNA: TGTGCCATCAGCCGGGACCGAGCTTACGAGCAGTACTTC
J gene: TRBJ2-5; D gene: TRBD2; V gene: TRBV7-2; clone size: NA; CDR3 protein: CASSPYLTAGGPETQYF; CDR3 DNA: TGTGCCAGCAGCCCCTACTTAACTGCGGGGGGGCCCGAGACCCAGTACTTC
J gene: TRBJ1-4; D gene: NA; V gene: TRBV2; clone size: NA; CDR3 protein: CASSVNEKLFF; CDR3 DNA: TGTGCCAGCAGTGTTAATGAAAAACTGTTTTTT
J gene: TRBJ1-4; D gene: NA; V gene: TRBV4-3; clone size: NA; CDR3 protein: CASSQDIRTTNEKLFF; CDR3 DNA: TGCGCCAGCAGCCAAGATATCCGAACAACTAATGAAAAACTGTTTTTT
J gene: TRBJ2-5; D gene: NA; V gene: TRBV7-2; clone size: few; CDR3 protein: CASSLFGVQETQYF; CDR3 DNA: TGTGCCAGCAGCTTATTTGGAGTACAAGAGACCCAGTACTTC
J gene: TRBJ1-2; D gene: NA; V gene: TRBV19; clone size: NA; CDR3 protein: CASSMLGGIYGYTF; CDR3 DNA: TGTGCCAGTAGTATGCTCGGGGGGATCTATGGCTACACCTTC
J gene: TRBJ2-2; D gene: TRBD2; V gene: TRBV9; clone size: NA; CDR3 protein: CASSVRASGGAGELFF; CDR3 DNA: TGTGCCAGCAGCGTAAGGGCTAGCGGGGGTGCCGGGGAGCTGTTTTTT
J gene: TRBJ1-2; D gene: NA; V gene: TRBV9; clone size: NA; CDR3 protein: CASSVEGTYGYTF; CDR3 DNA: TGTGCCAGCAGCGTAGAGGGGACCTATGGCTACACCTTC
J gene: TRBJ2-7; D gene: TRBD2; V gene: TRBV4-1; clone size: NA; CDR3 protein: CASSQWGRASGAYEQYF; CDR3 DNA: TGCGCCAGCAGCCAATGGGGGAGGGCTAGCGGGGCCTACGAGCAGTACTTC
J gene: TRBJ1-3; D gene: NA; V gene: TRBV2; clone size: NA; CDR3 protein: CASSEARSGFGGNTIYF; CDR3 DNA: TGTGCCAGCAGTGAAGCGCGGTCGGGGTTCGGTGGAAACACCATATATTTT
J gene: TRBJ1-4; D gene: NA; V gene: TRBV5-5; clone size: NA; CDR3 protein: CASSLNSEKLFF; CDR3 DNA: TGTGCCAGCAGCTTGAATTCGGAAAAACTGTTTTTT
J gene: TRBJ2-3; D gene: NA; V gene: TRBV4-1; clone size: NA; CDR3 protein: CASSLSGRPLHTDTQYF; CDR3 DNA: TGCGCCAGCAGCCTATCGGGGCGGCCCCTACACACAGATACGCAGTATTTT
J gene: TRBJ1-5; D gene: TRBD1; V gene: TRBV12-3/TRBV12-4; clone size: once; CDR3 protein: CASSGQGGQPQHF; CDR3 DNA: TGTGCCAGCAGCGGACAGGGCGGTCAGCCCCAGCATTTT